The clone carrying this TCR beta chain turned up a few times. Its antigen is unidentified. The data were obtained in a study of T cell repertoires in cytomegalovirus infection. Background on the study: CMV infection plus the matching HLA type was flagged by public TCR beta signatures. Study-level findings and limits: CMV carriers having the relevant HLA were flagged by cumulative public TCR beta family frequency. Clonotype analysis showed dominance of the ex vivo response by HLA-C-restricted CMV-specific TCR beta clonotypes.

TCRdb processed the reads anew with MiXCR; each CDR3 protein has one entry. The sample has 110,000 or so distinct CDR3 sequences, more than 30% seen once. In germline, CDR1 is SGDLS, CDR2 YYNGEE. CDR3 length: 16 residues. Trimming took 0 bases from V and 3 from J, leaving 14 bases between them. The chain couples TRBV9 to TRBJ2-3; possible D gene TRBD1, 6 bases. Here the sequenced sample was CD8+ T cells from cultured PBMCs, taken from culture after CMV antigen stimulation. The receptor was derived from a human donor in good health (CMV status not recorded). Some clones in this sample may be carry-over from other donors' samples. CDR3 protein: CASSVDWTVQTDTQYF. The DNA of the CDR3 is TGTGCCAGCAGCGTAGATTGGACAGTACAAACAGATACGCAGTATTTT.